This TCR beta chain is drawn from a study of low-dose radiotherapy and immunotherapy resistance in tumors. Study-level background: With fractions of 0.5 Gy given every 2 weeks, Cohort 1 accumulated a total of 6.5 Gy. One day before radiation and immunotherapy, intravenous cyclophosphamide 200 mg/m2 was administered, with this repeated every two weeks.

TRAV- and TRBV-specific primers primed first-strand cDNA, covering alpha and beta chains. PCR amplification of the TCRs was performed with Phusion for 20 PCR cycles, and it relied on a constant-region primer together with a V-primer adapter. By in vitro transcription, the isolated mRNA was amplified. TCRdb used MiXCR to reprocess the reads, holding one entry per CDR3 protein. The sample yields about 71,000 distinct CDR3 sequences, more than 25% seen once. With 0 bases clipped from V and 4 bases from J, the junction kept 6 bases outside the gene matches. The CDR3 totals 17 residues. Germline V gene sequence: CDR1 SGHNT, CDR2 YYREEE (reference sequence). Indicated time point: before trial treatment. Patients with advanced, tumor-infiltrating lymphocyte-negative solid tumors were eligible. This clonotype was counted many times.

This receptor was obtained from a female donor with ovarian cancer. Specimen: PBMCs, collected before treatment. V usage is TRBV5-4 and J usage is TRBJ2-3; TRBD2 aligns across 12 bases. The CDR3 here is CASSLETSGSGADTQYF. CDR3 DNA sequence: TGTGCCAGCAGCTTGGAGACTAGCGGGAGTGGGGCAGATACGCAGTATTTT. The variable domain in full, completed from reference TRBV5-4 and TRBJ2-3, reads ETGVTQSPTHLIKTRGQQVTLRCSSQSGHNTVSWYQQALGQGPQFIFQYYREEENGRGNFPPRFSGLQFPNYSSELNVNALELDDSALYLCASSLETSGSGADTQYFGPGTRLTVL.